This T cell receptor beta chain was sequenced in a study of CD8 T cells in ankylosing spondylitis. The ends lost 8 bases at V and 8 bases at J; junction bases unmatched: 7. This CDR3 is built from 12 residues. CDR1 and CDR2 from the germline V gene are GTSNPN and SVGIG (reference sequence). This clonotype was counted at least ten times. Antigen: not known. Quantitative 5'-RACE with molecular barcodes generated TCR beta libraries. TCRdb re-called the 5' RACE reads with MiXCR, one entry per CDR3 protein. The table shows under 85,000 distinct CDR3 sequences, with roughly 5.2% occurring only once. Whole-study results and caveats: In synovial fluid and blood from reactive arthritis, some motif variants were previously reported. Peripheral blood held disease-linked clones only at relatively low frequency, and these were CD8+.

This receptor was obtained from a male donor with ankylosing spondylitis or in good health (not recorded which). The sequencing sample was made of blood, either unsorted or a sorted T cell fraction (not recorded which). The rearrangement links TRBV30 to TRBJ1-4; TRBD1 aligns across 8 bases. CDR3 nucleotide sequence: TGTGCCGCCAGGGGGCTCTGGGAAAAACTGTTTTTT. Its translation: CAARGLWEKLFF.